This T cell receptor beta chain was captured in a study of T cell responses to AZD1222 COVID-19 vaccine. General study findings and limits: The study sampled repertoires only after the peak T cell response.

This CDR3 region has 16 residues. J gave up 12 bases and V 2 bases, and 16 bases lay outside the gene matches. The germline gives CDR1 MNHEY, CDR2 SVGAGI. As concerns this clone: Its antigen remains unknown.

Generated by immunoSEQ multiplex PCR, the TCRdb table keeps only in-frame clones and is missing some. This table has about 150,000 clones, about nine tenths appearing once. This clonotype was obtained from an adult in good health. The starting material was peripheral blood, obtained on day 0 of AZD1222 vaccination. V is TRBV6-5 and J is TRBJ2-1, with 7 bases lining up with TRBD1. CDR3 sequence: CASSYMGTANQIGQFF. CDR3 nucleotides: TGTGCCAGCAGTTACATGGGGACAGCAAACCAAATCGGGCAGTTCTTC.